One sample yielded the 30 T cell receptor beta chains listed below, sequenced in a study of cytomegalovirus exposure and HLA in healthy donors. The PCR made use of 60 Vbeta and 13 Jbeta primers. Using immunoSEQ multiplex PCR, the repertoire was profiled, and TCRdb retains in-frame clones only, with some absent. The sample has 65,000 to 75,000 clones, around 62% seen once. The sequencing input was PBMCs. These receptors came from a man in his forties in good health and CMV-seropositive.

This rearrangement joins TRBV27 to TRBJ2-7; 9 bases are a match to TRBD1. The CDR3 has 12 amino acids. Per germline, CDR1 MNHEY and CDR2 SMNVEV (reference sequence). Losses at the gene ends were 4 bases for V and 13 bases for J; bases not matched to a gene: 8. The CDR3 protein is CASSSAGTGPYF. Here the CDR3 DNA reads TGTGCCAGCAGTTCGGCCGGGACAGGGCCCTACTTC.

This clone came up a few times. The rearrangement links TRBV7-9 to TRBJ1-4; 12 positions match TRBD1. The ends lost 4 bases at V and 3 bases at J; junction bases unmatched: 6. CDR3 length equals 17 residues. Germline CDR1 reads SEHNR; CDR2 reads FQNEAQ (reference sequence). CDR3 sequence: CASSWGTGGWANEKLFF. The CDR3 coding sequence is TGTGCCAGCAGCTGGGGGACAGGGGGCTGGGCTAATGAAAAACTGTTTTTT.

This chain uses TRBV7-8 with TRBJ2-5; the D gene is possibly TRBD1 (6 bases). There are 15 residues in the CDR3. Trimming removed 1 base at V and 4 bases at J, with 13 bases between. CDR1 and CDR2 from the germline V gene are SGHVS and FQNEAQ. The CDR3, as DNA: TGTGCCAGCAGCTTAGGTTCAGGGGCGGGAGAGACCCAGTACTTC. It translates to CASSLGSGAGETQYF.

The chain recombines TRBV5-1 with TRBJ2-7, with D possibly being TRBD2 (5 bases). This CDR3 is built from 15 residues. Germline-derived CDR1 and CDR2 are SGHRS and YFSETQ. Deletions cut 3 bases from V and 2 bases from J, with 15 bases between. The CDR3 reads CASSSLPRAAYEQYF. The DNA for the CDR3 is TGCGCCAGCAGCTCCCTTCCCCGAGCGGCCTACGAGCAGTACTTC.

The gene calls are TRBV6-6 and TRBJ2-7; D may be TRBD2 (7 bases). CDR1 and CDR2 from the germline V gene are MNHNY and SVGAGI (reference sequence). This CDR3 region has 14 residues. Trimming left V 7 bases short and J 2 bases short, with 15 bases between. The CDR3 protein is CASIRGALTYEQYF. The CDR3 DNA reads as TGTGCCAGCATTCGGGGGGCCCTAACCTACGAGCAGTACTTC.

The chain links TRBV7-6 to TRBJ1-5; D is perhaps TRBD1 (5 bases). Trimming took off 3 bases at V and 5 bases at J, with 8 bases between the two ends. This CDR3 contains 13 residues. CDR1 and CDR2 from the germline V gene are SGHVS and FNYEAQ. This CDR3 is CASSLGEDQPQHF. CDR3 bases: TGTGCCAGCAGCTTGGGGGAGGATCAGCCCCAGCATTTT.

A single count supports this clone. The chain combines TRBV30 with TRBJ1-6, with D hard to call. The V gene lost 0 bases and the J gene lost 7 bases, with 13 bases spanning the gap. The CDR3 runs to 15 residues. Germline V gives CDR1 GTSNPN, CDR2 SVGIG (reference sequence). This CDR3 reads CAWSVGRGMNSPLHF. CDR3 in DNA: TGTGCCTGGAGTGTAGGCAGAGGGATGAATTCACCCCTCCACTTT. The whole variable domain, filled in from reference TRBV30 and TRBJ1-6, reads SQTIHQWPATLVQPVGSPLSLECTVEGTSNPNLYWYRQAAGRGLQLLFYSVGIGQISSEVPQNLSASRPQDRQFILSSKKLLLSDSGFYLCAWSVGRGMNSPLHFGNGTRLTVT.

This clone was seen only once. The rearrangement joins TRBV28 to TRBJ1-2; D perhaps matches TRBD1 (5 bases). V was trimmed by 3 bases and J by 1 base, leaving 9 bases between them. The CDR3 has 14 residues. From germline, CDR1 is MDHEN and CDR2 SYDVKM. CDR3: CASSFSQGNYGYTF. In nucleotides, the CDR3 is TGTGCCAGCAGTTTCAGTCAGGGTAACTATGGCTACACCTTC.

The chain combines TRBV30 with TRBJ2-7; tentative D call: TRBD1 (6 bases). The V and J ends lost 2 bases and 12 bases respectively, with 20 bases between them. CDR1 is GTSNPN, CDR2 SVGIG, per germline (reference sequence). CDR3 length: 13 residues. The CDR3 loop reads CAWSLPGQGMPYF. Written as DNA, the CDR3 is TGTGCCTGGAGTCTTCCGGGACAAGGGATGCCGTACTTC. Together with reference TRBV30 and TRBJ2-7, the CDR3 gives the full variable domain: SQTIHQWPATLVQPVGSPLSLECTVEGTSNPNLYWYRQAAGRGLQLLFYSVGIGQISSEVPQNLSASRPQDRQFILSSKKLLLSDSGFYLCAWSLPGQGMPYFGPGTRLTVT.

The CDR3 sequence: CASSELGGYTF. CDR3 nucleotides: TGTGCCAGCAGTGAACTAGGAGGCTACACCTTC. The chain joins TRBV6-1 to TRBJ1-2, with D hard to call. From germline, CDR1 is MNHNS and CDR2 SASEGT. The CDR3 sequence is 11 residues long. Trimming left V 2 bases short and J 8 bases short, with 6 bases between.

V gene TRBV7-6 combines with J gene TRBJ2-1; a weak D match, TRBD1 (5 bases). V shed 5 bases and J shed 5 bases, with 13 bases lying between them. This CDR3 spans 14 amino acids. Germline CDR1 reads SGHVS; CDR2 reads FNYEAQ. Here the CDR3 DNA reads TGTGCCAGCAGCCCCAGACAAGGGGACAATGAGCAGTTCTTC. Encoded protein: CASSPRQGDNEQFF.

This CDR3 is CASSFGGSYEQYF. The CDR3 DNA is TGTGCCAGCAGCTTTGGCGGGAGCTACGAGCAGTACTTC. This rearrangement joins TRBV11-2 to TRBJ2-7; 7 nucleotides match TRBD2. The germline V gene encodes CDR1 SGHAT and CDR2 FQNNGV. This CDR3 contains 13 residues. After removal of 3 bases from V and 3 bases from J, the junction contained 2 bases not matched to a gene.

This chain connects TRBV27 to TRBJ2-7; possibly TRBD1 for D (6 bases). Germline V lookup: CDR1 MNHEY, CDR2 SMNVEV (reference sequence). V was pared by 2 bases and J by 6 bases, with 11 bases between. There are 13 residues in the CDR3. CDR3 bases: TGTGCCAGCAGTTTAACCCCCAGGGGCGAGCAGTACTTC. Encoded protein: CASSLTPRGEQYF.

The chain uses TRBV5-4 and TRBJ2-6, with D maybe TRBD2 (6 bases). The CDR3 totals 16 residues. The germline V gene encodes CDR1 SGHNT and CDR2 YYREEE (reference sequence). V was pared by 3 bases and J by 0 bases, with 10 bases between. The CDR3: CASSYGGYSGANVLTF. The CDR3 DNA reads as TGTGCCAGCAGCTACGGGGGTTACTCTGGGGCCAACGTCCTGACTTTC.

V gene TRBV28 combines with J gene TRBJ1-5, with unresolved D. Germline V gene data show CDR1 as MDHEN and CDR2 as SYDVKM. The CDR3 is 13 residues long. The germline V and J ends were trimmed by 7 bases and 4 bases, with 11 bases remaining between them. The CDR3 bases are TGTGCCAGCACCCGAGACATAAATCAGCCCCAGCATTTT. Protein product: CASTRDINQPQHF.

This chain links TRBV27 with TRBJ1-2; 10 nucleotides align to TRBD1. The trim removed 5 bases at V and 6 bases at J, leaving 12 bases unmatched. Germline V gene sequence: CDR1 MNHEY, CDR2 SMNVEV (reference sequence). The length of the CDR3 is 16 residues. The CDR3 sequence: CASSPDPGQGGDGYTF. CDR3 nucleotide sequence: TGTGCCAGCAGTCCCGATCCCGGACAGGGGGGCGATGGCTACACCTTC.

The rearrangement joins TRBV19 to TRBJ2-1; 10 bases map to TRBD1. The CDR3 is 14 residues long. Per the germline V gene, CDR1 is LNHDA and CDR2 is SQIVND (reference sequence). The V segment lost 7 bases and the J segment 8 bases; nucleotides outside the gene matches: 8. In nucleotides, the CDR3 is TGTGCCAGTAAGGACAGGGGGTTTCGGTATGAGCAGTTCTTC. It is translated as CASKDRGFRYEQFF.

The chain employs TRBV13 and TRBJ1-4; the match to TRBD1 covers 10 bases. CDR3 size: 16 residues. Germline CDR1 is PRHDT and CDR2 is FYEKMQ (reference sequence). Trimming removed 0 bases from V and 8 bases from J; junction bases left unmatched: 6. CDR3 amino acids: CASSLGRQGAQEKLFF. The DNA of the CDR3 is TGTGCCAGCAGCTTAGGGCGACAGGGGGCTCAAGAAAAACTGTTTTTT.

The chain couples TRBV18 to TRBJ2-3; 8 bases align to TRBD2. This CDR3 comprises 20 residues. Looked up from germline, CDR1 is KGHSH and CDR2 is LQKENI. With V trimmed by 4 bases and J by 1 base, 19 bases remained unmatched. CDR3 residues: CASSQISRSLSGARTDTQYF. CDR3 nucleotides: TGTGCCAGCTCACAAATTAGCAGGTCCCTTAGCGGGGCCCGCACAGATACGCAGTATTTT. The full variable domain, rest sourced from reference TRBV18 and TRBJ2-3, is NAGVMQNPRHLVRRRGQEARLRCSPMKGHSHVYWYRQLPEEGLKFMVYLQKENIIDESGMPKERFSAEFPKEGPSILRIQQVVRGDSAAYFCASSQISRSLSGARTDTQYFGPGTRLTVL.

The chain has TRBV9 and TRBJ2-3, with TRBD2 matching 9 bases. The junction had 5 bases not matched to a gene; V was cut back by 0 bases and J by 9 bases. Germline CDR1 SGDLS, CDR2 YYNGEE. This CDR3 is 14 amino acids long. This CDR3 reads CASSVGGAGGTQYF. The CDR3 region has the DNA TGTGCCAGCAGCGTAGGAGGAGCGGGGGGCACGCAGTATTTT.

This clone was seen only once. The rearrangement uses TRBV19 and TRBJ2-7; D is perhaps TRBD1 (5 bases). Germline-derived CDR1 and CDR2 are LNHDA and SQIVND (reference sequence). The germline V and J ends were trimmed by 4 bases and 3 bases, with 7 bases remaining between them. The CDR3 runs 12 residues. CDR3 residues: CASSTDSYEQYF. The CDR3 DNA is TGTGCCAGTAGTACCGACAGCTACGAGCAGTACTTC.

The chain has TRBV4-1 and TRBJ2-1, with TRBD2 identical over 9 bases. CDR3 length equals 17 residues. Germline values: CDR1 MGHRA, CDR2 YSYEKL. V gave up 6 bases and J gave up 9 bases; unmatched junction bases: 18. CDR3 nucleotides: TGCGCCAGCAGTACCCCCACCGGTTGGCGGGGGGGCGTTGAGCAGTTCTTC. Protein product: CASSTPTGWRGGVEQFF.

CDR3 bases: TGTGCCAGCAGGGGACAGAACGGCTACGAGCAGTACTTC. This codes for CASRGQNGYEQYF. The rearrangement uses TRBV6-5 and TRBJ2-7; 7 nucleotides align to TRBD1. The V gene's germline CDR1 is MNHEY and CDR2 SVGAGI. The trim removed 6 bases at V and 3 bases at J, leaving 5 bases unmatched. The CDR3 has 13 residues.

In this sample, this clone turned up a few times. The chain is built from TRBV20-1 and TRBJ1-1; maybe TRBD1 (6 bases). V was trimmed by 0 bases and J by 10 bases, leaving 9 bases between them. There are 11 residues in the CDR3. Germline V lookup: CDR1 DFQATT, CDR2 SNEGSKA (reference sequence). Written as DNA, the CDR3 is TGCAGTGCTAGAGAGATGACAGGAGCTTTCTTT. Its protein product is CSAREMTGAFF.

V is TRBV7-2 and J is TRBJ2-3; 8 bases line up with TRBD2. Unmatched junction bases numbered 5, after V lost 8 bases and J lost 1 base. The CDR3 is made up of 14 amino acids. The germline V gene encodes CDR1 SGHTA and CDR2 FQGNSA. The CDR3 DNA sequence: TGTGCCAGCGGGGCCGGGAGGGGCACAGATACGCAGTATTTT. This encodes CASGAGRGTDTQYF. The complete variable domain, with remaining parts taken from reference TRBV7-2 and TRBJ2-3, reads GAGVSQSPSNKVTEKGKDVELRCDPISGHTALYWYRQSLGQGLEFLIYFQGNSAPDKSGLPSDRFSAERTGGSVSTLTIQRTQQEDSAVYLCASGAGRGTDTQYFGPGTRLTVL.

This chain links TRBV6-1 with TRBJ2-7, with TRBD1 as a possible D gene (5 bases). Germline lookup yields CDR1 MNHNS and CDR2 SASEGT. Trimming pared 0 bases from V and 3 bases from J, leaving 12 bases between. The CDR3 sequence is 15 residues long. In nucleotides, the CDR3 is TGTGCCAGCAGTGAAGCTCAGGGAATAAACTACGAGCAGTACTTC. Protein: CASSEAQGINYEQYF.

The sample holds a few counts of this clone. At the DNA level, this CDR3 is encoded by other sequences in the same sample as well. The CDR3 DNA reads TGCGCCAGCAGCCAAGCGGGGGGGAGCACAGATACGCAGTATTTT. It specifies CASSQAGGSTDTQYF. The V call is TRBV4-1, the J call TRBJ2-3; 8 positions match TRBD2. CDR3 length: 15 residues. Germline lookup yields CDR1 MGHRA and CDR2 YSYEKL. Trimming cost V 1 base and J 0 bases; bases outside gene matches: 0.

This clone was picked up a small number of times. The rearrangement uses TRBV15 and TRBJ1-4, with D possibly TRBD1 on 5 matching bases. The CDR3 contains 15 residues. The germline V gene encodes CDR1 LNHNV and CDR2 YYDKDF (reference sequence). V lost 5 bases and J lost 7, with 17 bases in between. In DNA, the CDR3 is TGTGCCACCAGCTCCAACCGGGAGGGGACTGAAAAACTGTTTTTT. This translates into CATSSNREGTEKLFF.

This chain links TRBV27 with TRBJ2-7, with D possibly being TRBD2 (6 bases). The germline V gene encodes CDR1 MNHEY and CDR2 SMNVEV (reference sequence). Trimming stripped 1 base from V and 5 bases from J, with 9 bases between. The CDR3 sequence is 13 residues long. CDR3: CASSLYAGNEQYF. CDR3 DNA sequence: TGTGCCAGCAGTTTATACGCGGGAAACGAGCAGTACTTC.

The CDR3 reads CASKPSGSYNEQFF. The DNA of the CDR3 is TGTGCCAGCAAACCTAGCGGGAGCTACAATGAGCAGTTCTTC. This chain joins TRBV9 and TRBJ2-1; 10 bases are shared with TRBD2. Germline loops: CDR1 SGDLS, CDR2 YYNGEE. The CDR3 extends over 14 amino acids. V lost 6 bases, J lost 3 bases, and 3 bases stayed unmatched.